Sequencing of this T cell receptor (beta chain) was carried out in a study of T cell changes during pregnancy in multiple sclerosis. J gave up 7 bases and V 1 base, and 8 bases lay outside the gene matches. The germline V gene encodes CDR1 SGHKS and CDR2 YYEKEE (reference sequence). The CDR3 consists of 15 residues. Clones were sequenced by immunoSEQ multiplex PCR, and TCRdb holds only the in-frame ones, with some missing. The sample lists some 60,000 clones; about nine tenths were seen once. The chain employs TRBV5-5 and TRBJ2-1, with TRBD2 matching over 7 bases. The source was peripheral blood, collected in the first trimester of pregnancy. The receptor was derived from a female donor in good health, enrolled as a control in a pregnancy study. The CDR3: CASSLRLAESNEQFF. CDR3 bases: TGTGCCAGCAGCTTGAGGCTAGCGGAGTCAAATGAGCAGTTCTTC.